This T cell receptor (beta chain) was captured in a study of blood T cell repertoires in COVID-19. Repertoires were generated with immunoSEQ multiplex PCR, while TCRdb's copy carries only in-frame clones and drops some. The sample yields more than 95,000 clones, about 76% seen once. The V gene's germline CDR1 is SQVTM and CDR2 ANQGSEA. This CDR3 is 13 amino acids long. V was clipped by 5 bases and J by 5 bases; unmatched bases: 8. The origin of this receptor is a woman aged 70-85 years with acute or convalescent COVID-19. Sequencing was carried out using peripheral blood. This rearrangement joins TRBV29-1 to TRBJ1-2; 7 bases agree with TRBD1. The CDR3 DNA sequence: TGCAGCGTTTCACAAGGGGGCGGGTATGGCTACACCTTC. It is translated as CSVSQGGGYGYTF.